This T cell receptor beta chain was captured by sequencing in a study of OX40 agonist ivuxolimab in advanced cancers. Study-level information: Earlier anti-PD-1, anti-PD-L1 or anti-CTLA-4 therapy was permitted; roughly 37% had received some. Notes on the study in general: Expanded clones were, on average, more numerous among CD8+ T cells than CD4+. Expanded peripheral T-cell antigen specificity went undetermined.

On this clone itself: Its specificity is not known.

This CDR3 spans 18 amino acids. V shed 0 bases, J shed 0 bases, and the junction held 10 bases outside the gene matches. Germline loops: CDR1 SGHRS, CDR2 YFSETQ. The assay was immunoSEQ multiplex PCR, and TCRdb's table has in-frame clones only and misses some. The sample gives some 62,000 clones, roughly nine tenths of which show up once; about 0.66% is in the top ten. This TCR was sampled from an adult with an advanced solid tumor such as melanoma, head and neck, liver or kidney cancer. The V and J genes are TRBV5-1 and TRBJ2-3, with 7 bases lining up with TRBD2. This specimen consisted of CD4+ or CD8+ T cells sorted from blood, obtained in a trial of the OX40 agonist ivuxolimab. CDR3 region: CASSLGQGGGSSTDTQYF. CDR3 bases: TGCGCCAGCAGCTTGGGACAAGGAGGCGGGAGCAGCACAGATACGCAGTATTTT.